What follows are 21 T cell receptor beta chains derived from one specimen sequenced in a study of identical twins. TCRdb re-analysed the 5' RACE reads in MiXCR, keeping a single row per CDR3 protein. The sample records 270,000 or so distinct CDR3 sequences, about 8.3% being singletons. A further study also used this sample, focusing on yellow fever vaccine responses in identical twins.

The sample taken for sequencing was CD8+ T cells sorted from blood. Receptor source: a woman between 18 and 30 years old in good health.

V gene TRBV4-3 combines with J gene TRBJ2-7, with D hard to call. V lost 0 bases and J 6 bases, leaving 12 bases between the germline ends. Germline CDR1 reads LGHNA; CDR2 reads YSLEER. The CDR3 is made up of 14 amino acids. The CDR3 loop is CASSQDLSLGEQYF. The CDR3 coding sequence is TGCGCCAGCAGCCAAGATCTCTCCCTAGGCGAGCAGTACTTC.

In this sample, this clonotype turned up a few times. V usage is TRBV15 and J usage is TRBJ2-3; maybe TRBD2 (6 bases). Germline V gives CDR1 LNHNV, CDR2 YYDKDF (reference sequence). Trimming cost V 0 bases and J 2 bases, with 15 bases left between them. This CDR3 comprises 17 residues. The CDR3 region is CATSRDLAGLDTDTQYF. CDR3 in DNA: TGTGCCACCAGCAGAGATTTGGCGGGGCTTGACACAGATACGCAGTATTTT.

This clonotype was counted at least ten times. The chain is built from TRBV15 and TRBJ2-1, with D tentatively TRBD1 (6 bases). This CDR3 comprises 13 residues. The germline V and J ends were trimmed by 5 bases and 9 bases, with 14 bases remaining between them. Germline V CDR1 and CDR2: LNHNV, YYDKDF (reference sequence). CDR3 loop: CATSSHSRGEQFF. The CDR3 region has the DNA TGTGCCACCAGCTCTCACAGCAGGGGTGAGCAGTTCTTC.

This sequence joins TRBV28 and TRBJ2-5; D gene ambiguous. The V end was cut by 5 bases, the J end by 2 bases, with 12 bases between. The germline gives CDR1 MDHEN, CDR2 SYDVKM. The CDR3 runs 14 residues. In DNA form, the CDR3 reads TGTGCCAGCAGTCCACACGTCGATCAAGAGACCCAGTACTTC. Translation gives CASSPHVDQETQYF.

This clonotype was seen more than once but under ten times. The chain uses TRBV20-1 and TRBJ2-1; 8 positions match TRBD1. In germline, CDR1 is DFQATT, CDR2 SNEGSKA (reference sequence). V lost 3 bases to trimming and J lost 4 bases; unmatched junction nucleotides: 11. This CDR3 has 16 residues. CDR3 amino acids: CSARIIGQGDYNEQFF. The CDR3 DNA is TGCAGTGCTAGGATCATCGGACAGGGTGATTACAATGAGCAGTTCTTC.

The V and J genes are TRBV28 and TRBJ2-1, with D uncertain. Germline CDR1 and CDR2: MDHEN and SYDVKM. V was trimmed by 5 bases and J by 7 bases, leaving 6 bases between them. The CDR3 spans 11 residues. CDR3 in amino acids: CASSQSNEQFF. DNA for the CDR3: TGTGCCAGCAGTCAATCAAATGAGCAGTTCTTC. The whole variable domain, filled in from reference TRBV28 and TRBJ2-1, reads DVKVTQSSRYLVKRTGEKVFLECVQDMDHENMFWYRQDPGLGLRLIYFSYDVKMKEKGDIPEGYSVSREKKERFSLILESASTNQTSMYLCASSQSNEQFFGPGTRLTVL.

A remark on this clonotype: A clone one base away is much larger, so this may be a read error. The chain links TRBV29-1 to TRBJ2-2; D gene uncertain. Germline CDR1 and CDR2: SQVTM and ANQGSEA. The CDR3 totals 13 residues. Trimming took 3 bases from V and 0 from J, leaving 5 bases between them. Written as DNA, the CDR3 is TGCAGCGTTGAGGCAGCGAACACCGGGGAGCTGTTTTTT. It codes for CSVEAANTGELFF.

J is TRBJ2-5 and V is TRBV12-3 or TRBV12-4; D is perhaps TRBD1 (5 bases). V was clipped by 2 bases and J by 5 bases, with 12 bases between them. The CDR3 is 14 residues long. The CDR3 nucleotides read TGTGCCAGCAGTTTATGGGGCAGTGTGGAGACCCAGTACTTC. This translates into CASSLWGSVETQYF.

Ten or more counts support this clonotype. The rearrangement joins TRBV6-5 to TRBJ2-1; D is possibly TRBD1 (7 bases). There are 16 residues in the CDR3. Trimming took 0 bases from V and 2 from J, leaving 11 bases between them. The V gene's germline CDR1 is MNHEY and CDR2 SVGAGI. The CDR3 DNA sequence: TGTGCCAGCAGTTACTCCCAGGGGGGTCCCTACAATGAGCAGTTCTTC. This sequence encodes CASSYSQGGPYNEQFF.

Only a few counts were recorded for this clonotype. This chain connects TRBV6-2 or TRBV6-3 to TRBJ2-5; D remains ambiguous. Germline lookup yields CDR1 MNHEY and CDR2 SVGEGT. V was pared by 2 bases and J by 2 bases, with 12 bases between. CDR3 size: 15 residues. CDR3 coding DNA: TGTGCCAGCAGTTACACGACGGACGGACAAGAGACCCAGTACTTC. Amino acid sequence: CASSYTTDGQETQYF.

This clonotype has a count of ten or more. The chain carries TRBV9 and TRBJ1-4; no clear D gene. The CDR3 consists of 14 residues. V lost 0 bases, J lost 5 bases, and 8 bases lay in between. From germline, CDR1 is SGDLS and CDR2 YYNGEE. DNA for the CDR3: TGTGCCAGCAGCGTAGCCCCGGGAAATGAAAAACTGTTTTTT. It specifies CASSVAPGNEKLFF.

This clonotype was counted between two and nine times. The chain couples TRBV20-1 to TRBJ1-1; unclear D gene. CDR1 is DFQATT and CDR2 is SNEGSKA in the germline V gene (reference sequence). The CDR3 spans 14 residues. Trimming took off 0 bases at V and 0 bases at J, with 8 bases between the two ends. DNA of the CDR3: TGCAGTGCTAGAGATCCGCAGCTGAACACTGAAGCTTTCTTT. It specifies CSARDPQLNTEAFF.

This clonotype was recorded a few times. V usage is TRBV5-1 and J usage is TRBJ2-7; the match to TRBD2 covers 13 bases. V lost 4 bases and J lost 2; bases outside the gene matches: 3. This CDR3 is built from 15 residues. The germline V gene encodes CDR1 SGHRS and CDR2 YFSETQ. CDR3 nucleotides: TGCGCCAGCAGCATCGGACTAGCGGGGGCCTACGAGCAGTACTTC. It encodes CASSIGLAGAYEQYF.

The chain is built from TRBV20-1 and TRBJ2-1; no clear D. The CDR3 is made up of 14 amino acids. Germline values: CDR1 DFQATT, CDR2 SNEGSKA (reference sequence). Trimming removed 7 bases at V and 4 bases at J, with 17 bases between. The CDR3 sequence: CSVKPGRAYNEQFF. Here the CDR3 DNA reads TGCAGTGTTAAGCCCGGGCGTGCTTACAATGAGCAGTTCTTC.

There are many counts of this clonotype. The chain links TRBV12-3 or TRBV12-4 to TRBJ2-7; D call uncertain. The CDR3 length is 12 residues. The ends were cut back, 5 bases at V and 3 bases at J, with 8 bases in the middle. CDR3 sequence reads: CASSPTYYEQYF. CDR3 nucleotides: TGTGCCAGCAGTCCTACGTACTACGAGCAGTACTTC.

This clonotype was detected ten times or more. The chain recombines TRBV5-1 with TRBJ2-7; 13 bases agree with TRBD2. The CDR3 is 17 residues long. The trim removed 0 bases at V and 3 bases at J, leaving 6 bases unmatched. Germline assignment: CDR1 SGHRS and CDR2 YFSETQ. The CDR3 nucleotides read TGCGCCAGCAGCTTGGCCTTTGGACTAGCGGGAGACTACGAGCAGTACTTC. Its translation is CASSLAFGLAGDYEQYF.

With respect to this clonotype: At one of its ends the junction is not consistent with the germline gene, which may arise from a read error. This rearrangement joins TRBV5-1 to TRBJ1-1; D unresolved. Germline V gives CDR1 SGHRS, CDR2 YFSETQ. The CDR3 runs to 14 residues. In DNA form, the CDR3 reads TGCGCCAGCAGCTTGGATCTTGGGAACCCTGAAGCTTTCTTT. Translation gives CASSLDLGNPEAFF.

The chain joins TRBV12-3 or TRBV12-4 to TRBJ2-5; D is perhaps TRBD2 (5 bases). CDR3 size: 15 residues. With 0 bases removed from V and 5 bases from J, the gap between germline ends came to 13 bases. The CDR3 region is CASSLAPGIGETQYF. The CDR3 DNA follows: TGTGCCAGCAGTTTAGCTCCGGGAATCGGGGAGACCCAGTACTTC.

This clonotype has ten or more counts. V gene TRBV7-8 combines with J gene TRBJ2-1, with D perhaps given as TRBD1 or TRBD2 (6 bases each). The CDR3 is 16 residues long. Germline values: CDR1 SGHVS, CDR2 FQNEAQ. V was pared by 1 base and J by 7 bases, with 17 bases between. The CDR3 loop is CASSLVPGAKLNEQFF. The CDR3 DNA sequence: TGTGCCAGCAGCTTAGTTCCGGGGGCGAAGTTGAATGAGCAGTTCTTC. Supplemented by reference TRBV7-8 and TRBJ2-1, the full variable domain reads GAGVSQSPRYKVAKRGQDVALRCDPISGHVSLFWYQQALGQGPEFLTYFQNEAQLDKSGLPSDRFFAERPEGSVSTLKIQRTQQEDSAVYLCASSLVPGAKLNEQFFGPGTRLTVL.

In this sample, this clonotype turned up a few times. This chain uses TRBV11-2 with TRBJ2-7; D not resolved. The length of the CDR3 is 14 residues. CDR1 is SGHAT and CDR2 is FQNNGV in the germline V gene. V shed 1 base and J shed 3 bases, with 10 bases lying between them. The CDR3 here is CASSLGTVNYEQYF. CDR3 DNA: TGTGCCAGCAGCTTAGGGACCGTGAACTACGAGCAGTACTTC.

This clonotype showed up just a few times. V usage is TRBV10-1 and J usage is TRBJ2-1; 7 bases match TRBD1. Per the germline V gene, CDR1 is WNHNN and CDR2 is SYGVQD (reference sequence). The V gene end was trimmed by 3 bases and the J gene end by 6 bases; junction bases not matched to a gene: 8. The CDR3 sequence is 15 residues long. The CDR3, as DNA: TGCGCCAGCAGTGATGGGGAGACAGGGATCAATGAGCAGTTCTTC. Amino acids: CASSDGETGINEQFF.